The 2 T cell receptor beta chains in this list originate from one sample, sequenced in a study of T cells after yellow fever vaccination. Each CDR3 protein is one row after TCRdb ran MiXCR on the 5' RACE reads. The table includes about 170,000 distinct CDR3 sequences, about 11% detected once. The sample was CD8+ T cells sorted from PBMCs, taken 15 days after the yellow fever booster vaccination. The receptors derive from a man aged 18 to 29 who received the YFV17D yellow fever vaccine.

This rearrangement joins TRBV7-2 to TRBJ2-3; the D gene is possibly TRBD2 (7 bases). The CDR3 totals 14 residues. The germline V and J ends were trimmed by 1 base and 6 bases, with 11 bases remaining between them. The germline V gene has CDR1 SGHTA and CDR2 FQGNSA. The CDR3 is CASSLVGGGDTQYF. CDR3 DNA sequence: TGTGCCAGCAGCTTAGTGGGCGGGGGCGATACGCAGTATTTT.

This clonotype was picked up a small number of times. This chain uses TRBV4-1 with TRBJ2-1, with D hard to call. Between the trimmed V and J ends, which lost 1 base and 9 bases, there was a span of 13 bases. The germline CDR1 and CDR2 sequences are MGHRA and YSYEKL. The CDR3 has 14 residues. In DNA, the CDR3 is TGCGCCAGCAGCCAAGCTATGGTAGAGGCTGAGCAGTTCTTC. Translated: CASSQAMVEAEQFF.